This T cell receptor beta chain derives from a study of T-cell memory formation after mild COVID-19. Looking at the study overall: Largely, the TCR clusters proved donor specific.

Concerning this clonotype itself: Its antigen remains unidentified.

From the 5' RACE reads, TCRdb called clonotypes with MiXCR, one entry per CDR3 protein. The sample lists fewer than 350,000 distinct CDR3 sequences, more than 15% occurring once. Regarding the study as a whole: Confirmation of SARS-CoV-2 specificity was lacking for second-wave clones peaking day 37.

Between the trimmed V and J ends, which lost 6 bases and 3 bases, there was a span of 12 bases. The CDR3 length is 13 residues. The germline CDR1 and CDR2 sequences are SNHLY and FYNNEI. The clonotype originates from a man in his late teens or twenties who had mild COVID-19 (a few samples of this study predate the infection). Cell type and time point are not known. J is TRBJ2-7 and V is TRBV2, with D perhaps matching TRBD1 or TRBD2 (5 bases each). Sequenced input: PBMCs or a T cell subset sorted from them (not recorded which). The CDR3 loop reads CASRGDPDYEQYF. DNA for the CDR3: TGTGCCAGCAGGGGGGACCCGGACTACGAGCAGTACTTC.